The clone carrying this T cell receptor beta chain has a count of ten or more. The germline V gene encodes CDR1 LGHDT and CDR2 YNNKEL (reference sequence). This CDR3 spans 16 amino acids. V was pared by 2 bases and J by 8 bases, with 19 bases between. Source study methods: Amplified reference gene primers provided the basis for estimating nucleated cell counts. Profiling relied on immunoSEQ multiplex PCR, and the TCRdb table lists in-frame clones only, not all of them. D and trimming come from the DNA, and the V and J calls and clone size come from that table. Altogether hundreds of thousands of clones are present, 85% being singletons, with the ten largest covering roughly 3.4%. The data derive from a study of blood T cell repertoires in COVID-19. Whole-study context: PBMCs, B-cell-depleted T cells, or T cells were the source of the cDNA or gDNA that made up the material.

This receptor was obtained from a woman between 18 and 29 years old with acute or convalescent COVID-19. The V and J genes are TRBV3-1 (or the pseudogene TRBV3-2) and TRBJ2-1, with a weak D call TRBD2 (6 bases). The sample consisted of peripheral blood. Here the CDR3 reads CASSQFPGLLTDEQFF. The CDR3 region has the DNA TGTGCCAGCAGCCAATTTCCGGGACTTCTTACGGATGAGCAGTTCTTC.